Ten or more counts support the clone carrying this T cell receptor beta chain. What it binds is not known. Germline V lookup: CDR1 KGHSH, CDR2 LQKENI. This CDR3 has 15 residues. J lost 3 bases, V lost 2 bases, and 6 bases had no gene match. A quantitative 5'-RACE method, one with molecular barcodes, was used to make TCR beta libraries. TCRdb passed the 5' RACE reads through MiXCR, listing each CDR3 protein once. The table has 350,000 to 550,000 distinct CDR3 sequences, about 25% seen once. These data belong to a study of CD8 T cells in ankylosing spondylitis. General study results and limits: Both synovial fluid and blood in reactive arthritis had previously been reported to carry some motif variants. A motif of eight or nine highly homologous TCR beta variants was seen as apparently characteristic of ankylosing spondylitis blood. Disease-linked clones displayed a CD8+ phenotype and appeared relatively rarely in peripheral blood. Researchers reportedly found disease-linked clones significantly enriched in matched ankylosing spondylitis synovial fluid.

The chain recombines TRBV18 with TRBJ1-1, with 7 bases aligning to TRBD1. The TCR originated in a male donor with ankylosing spondylitis. Sequences were obtained from blood, either unsorted or a sorted T cell fraction (not recorded which). CDR3 in DNA: TGTGCCAGCTCACCAGCGACCGGGACAGACACTGAAGCTTTCTTT. Amino acid sequence: CASSPATGTDTEAFF.